This is a list of T cell receptor beta chains from one sample in a study of OX40 agonist ivuxolimab in advanced cancers. The data were produced by immunoSEQ multiplex PCR, yet TCRdb's version contains in-frame clones alone and is incomplete. Of some 82,000 clones listed, about 93% are singletons. Sequencing was performed on CD4+ or CD8+ T cells sorted from blood, taken in a trial of the OX40 agonist ivuxolimab. These receptors originate from an adult with an advanced solid tumor such as melanoma, head and neck, liver or kidney cancer. The CDR3 runs from the conserved cysteine through the conserved F or W. Fields, in order: V gene, clone size, J gene, D gene, CDR3 DNA, CDR3 protein. A D gene is named only where the DNA matches it firmly. Size tells how often a clone was seen (once, few, many) or the class of an expanded clone, and some rows leave it out.

>TRBV7-9|.|TRBJ2-1|.
TGTGCCAGCAGGTTCGGGCCCCCCGGGGTTAATGGGCAGTTCTTC
CASRFGPPGVNGQFF
>TRBV19|few|TRBJ1-3|.
TGTGCCAGTAGTATTGATTCGCTGTCTGGAAACACCATATATTTT
CASSIDSLSGNTIYF
>TRBV27|.|TRBJ1-2|.
TGTGCCAGCGGACCCGGACTAAACTATGGCTACACCTTC
CASGPGLNYGYTF
>TRBV14|.|TRBJ1-1|.
TGTGCCAGCAGGATGGGGGTGCTTCCCAACACTGAAGCTTTCTTT
CASRMGVLPNTEAFF
>TRBV5-4|.|TRBJ2-5|.
TGTGCCAGCAGCCTGGGGACCCAGCGAGAGACCCAGTACTTC
CASSLGTQRETQYF
>TRBV18|.|TRBJ2-5|TRBD2
TGTGCCAGCTCACCTCTCAGCGGGGGGAAAGAGACCCAGTACTTC
CASSPLSGGKETQYF
>TRBV7-9|.|TRBJ2-1|TRBD1
TGTGCCAGCAGCTTAGTCCCGACAGGGGTGCATGAGCAGTTCTTC
CASSLVPTGVHEQFF
>TRBV13|.|TRBJ2-1|.
TGTGCCAGCAGCTTAGCCGACACCGGGGGCAATGAGCAGTTCTTC
CASSLADTGGNEQFF
>TRBV27|.|TRBJ1-6|.
TGTGCCAGCAGTTTAGTGAGAGGTTGGTCACCCCTCCACTTT
CASSLVRGWSPLHF
>TRBV11-3|.|TRBJ2-4|TRBD2
TGTGCCAGCAGCTCGGGACTAGCGGGAGCCAAAAACATTCAGTACTTC
CASSSGLAGAKNIQYF
>TRBV18|.|TRBJ2-5|.
TGTGCCAGCTCAGCCGACTTGGCTCAAGAGACCCAGTACTTC
CASSADLAQETQYF
>TRBV11-2|.|TRBJ2-7|TRBD2
TGTGCCAGCAGCCCGCCTCGCTCTGAGCGGGAGCGGTACGAGCAGTACTTC
CASSPPRSERERYEQYF
>TRBV7-9|.|TRBJ2-1|TRBD2
TGTGCCAGCAGCGGGACCGAGCGGGACTACAATGAGCAGTTCTTC
CASSGTERDYNEQFF
>TRBV29-1|.|TRBJ2-3|TRBD2
TGCAGCGTTCTTTGGCGGGAGGGCCCCACAGATACGCAGTATTTT
CSVLWREGPTDTQYF
>TRBV16|.|TRBJ1-2|.
TGTGCCAGCAGCCAGCTACAGGGTCATGGCTACACCTTC
CASSQLQGHGYTF
>TRBV6-5|.|TRBJ2-7|.
TGTGCCAGCCAAGAAGCAGGGTTCGAGCAGTACTTC
CASQEAGFEQYF
>TRBV7-8|.|TRBJ2-1|.
TGTGCCAGCAGCTTCTTGGGTGGGAGTGGCGATGAGCAGTTCTTC
CASSFLGGSGDEQFF
>TRBV7-9|.|TRBJ2-7|.
TGTGCCAGCAGCCCAAATGTCCCCGTGGGGTTCGAGCAGTACTTC
CASSPNVPVGFEQYF
>TRBV23-1|.|TRBJ2-5|.
TGCGCGTTAAGGATGCCTAAAGAAATCTACCAAGAGACCCAGTACTTC
CALRMPKEIYQETQYF
>TRBV7-2|.|TRBJ2-3|TRBD2
TGTGCCAGCAGCTTAGCCCCGCTAGCGGGAGCCCGGGATACGCAGTATTTT
CASSLAPLAGARDTQYF
>TRBV30|.|TRBJ2-1|.
TGTGCCTGGATACTGGGGGCTAGCGGTCCAAATGAGCAGTTCTTC
CAWILGASGPNEQFF
>TRBV7-9|.|TRBJ1-1|.
TGTGCCAGCAGCTCAAGCGGGACGGCTTTCTTT
CASSSSGTAFF
>TRBV4-2|.|TRBJ2-6|.
TGTGCCAGCAGCCTGGGGGCTGGGGCCAACGTCCTGACTTTC
CASSLGAGANVLTF